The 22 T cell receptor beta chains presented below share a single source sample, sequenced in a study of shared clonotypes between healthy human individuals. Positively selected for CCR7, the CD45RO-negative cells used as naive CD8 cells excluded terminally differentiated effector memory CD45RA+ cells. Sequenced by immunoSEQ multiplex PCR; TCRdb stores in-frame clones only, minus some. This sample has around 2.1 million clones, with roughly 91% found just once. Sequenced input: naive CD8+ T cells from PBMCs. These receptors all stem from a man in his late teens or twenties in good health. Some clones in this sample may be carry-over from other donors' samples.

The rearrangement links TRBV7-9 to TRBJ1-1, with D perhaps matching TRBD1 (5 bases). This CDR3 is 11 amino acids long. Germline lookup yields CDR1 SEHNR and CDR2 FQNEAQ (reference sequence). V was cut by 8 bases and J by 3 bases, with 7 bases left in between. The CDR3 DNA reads TGTGCCAGCGGGGGGTACACTGAAGCTTTCTTT. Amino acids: CASGGYTEAFF.

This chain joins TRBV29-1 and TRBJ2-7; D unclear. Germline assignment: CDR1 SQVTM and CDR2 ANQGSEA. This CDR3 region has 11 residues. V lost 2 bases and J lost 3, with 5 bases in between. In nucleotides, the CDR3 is TGCAGCGTTGAAAGGGTCTACGAGCAGTACTTC. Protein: CSVERVYEQYF.

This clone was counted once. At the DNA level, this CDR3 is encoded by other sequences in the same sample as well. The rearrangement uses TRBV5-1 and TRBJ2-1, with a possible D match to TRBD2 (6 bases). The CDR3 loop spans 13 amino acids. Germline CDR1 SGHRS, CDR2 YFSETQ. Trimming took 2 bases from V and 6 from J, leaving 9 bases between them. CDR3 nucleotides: TGCGCCAGCAGCTTCGGGGGTAGCAATGAGCAGTTCTTC. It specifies CASSFGGSNEQFF. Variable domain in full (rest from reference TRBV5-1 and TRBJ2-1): KAGVTQTPRYLIKTRGQQVTLSCSPISGHRSVSWYQQTPGQGLQFLFEYFSETQRNKGNFPGRFSGRQFSNSRSEMNVSTLELGDSALYLCASSFGGSNEQFFGPGTRLTVL.

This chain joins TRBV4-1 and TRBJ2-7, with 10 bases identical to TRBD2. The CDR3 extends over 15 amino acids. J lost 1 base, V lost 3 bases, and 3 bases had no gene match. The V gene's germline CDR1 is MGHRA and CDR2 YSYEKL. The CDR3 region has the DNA TGCGCCAGCAGCCAGTGGACTAGCGGTTCCTACGAGCAGTACTTC. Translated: CASSQWTSGSYEQYF.

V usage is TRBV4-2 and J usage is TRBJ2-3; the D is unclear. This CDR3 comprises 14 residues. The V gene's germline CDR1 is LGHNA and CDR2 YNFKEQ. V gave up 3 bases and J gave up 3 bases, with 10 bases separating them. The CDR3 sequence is CASSQAKVTDTQYF. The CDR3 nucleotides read TGTGCCAGCAGCCAGGCCAAAGTAACAGATACGCAGTATTTT.

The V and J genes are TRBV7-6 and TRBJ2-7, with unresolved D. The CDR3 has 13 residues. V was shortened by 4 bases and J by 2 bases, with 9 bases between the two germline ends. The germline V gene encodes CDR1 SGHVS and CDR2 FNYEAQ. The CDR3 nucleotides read TGTGCCAGCAGCTCCGCCACTGCCTACGAGCAGTACTTC. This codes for CASSSATAYEQYF.

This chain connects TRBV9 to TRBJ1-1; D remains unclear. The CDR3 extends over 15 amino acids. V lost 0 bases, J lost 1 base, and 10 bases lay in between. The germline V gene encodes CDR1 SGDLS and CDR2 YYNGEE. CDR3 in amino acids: CASSVGSGGNTEAFF. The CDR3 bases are TGTGCCAGCAGCGTAGGGTCGGGTGGGAACACTGAAGCTTTCTTT.

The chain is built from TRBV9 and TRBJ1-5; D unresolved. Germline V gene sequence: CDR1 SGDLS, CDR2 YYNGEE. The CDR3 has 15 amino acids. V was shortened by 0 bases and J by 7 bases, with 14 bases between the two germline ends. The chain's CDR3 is CASSVGAEGRQPQHF. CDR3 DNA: TGTGCCAGCAGCGTAGGGGCCGAGGGTAGGCAGCCCCAGCATTTT.

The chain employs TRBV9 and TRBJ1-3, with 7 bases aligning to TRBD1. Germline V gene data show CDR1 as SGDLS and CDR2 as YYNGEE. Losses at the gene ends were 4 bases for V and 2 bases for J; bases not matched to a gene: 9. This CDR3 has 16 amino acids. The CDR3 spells CASSLPRDSAGNTIYF. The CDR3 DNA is TGTGCCAGCAGCTTACCAAGGGACAGCGCTGGAAACACCATATATTTT.

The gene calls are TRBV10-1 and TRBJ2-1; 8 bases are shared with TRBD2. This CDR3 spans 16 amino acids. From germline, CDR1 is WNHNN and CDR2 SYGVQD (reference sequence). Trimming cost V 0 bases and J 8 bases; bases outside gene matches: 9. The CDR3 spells CASSESSGGPGDEQFF. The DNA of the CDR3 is TGCGCCAGCAGTGAGTCGTCGGGAGGGCCGGGGGATGAGCAGTTCTTC.

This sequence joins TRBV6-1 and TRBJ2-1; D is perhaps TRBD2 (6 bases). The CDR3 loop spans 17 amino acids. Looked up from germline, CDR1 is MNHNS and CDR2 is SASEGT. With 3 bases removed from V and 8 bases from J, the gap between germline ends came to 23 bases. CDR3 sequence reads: CASSEEVGGAGSDEQFF. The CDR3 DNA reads TGTGCCAGCAGTGAGGAGGTCGGGGGAGCCGGATCGGATGAGCAGTTCTTC.

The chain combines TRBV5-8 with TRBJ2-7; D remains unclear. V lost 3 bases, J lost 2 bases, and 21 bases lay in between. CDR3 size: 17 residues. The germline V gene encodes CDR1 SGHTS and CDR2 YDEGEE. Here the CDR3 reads CASSSRPANTLAYEQYF. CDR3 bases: TGTGCCAGCAGCTCTAGGCCAGCGAATACCTTAGCCTACGAGCAGTACTTC.

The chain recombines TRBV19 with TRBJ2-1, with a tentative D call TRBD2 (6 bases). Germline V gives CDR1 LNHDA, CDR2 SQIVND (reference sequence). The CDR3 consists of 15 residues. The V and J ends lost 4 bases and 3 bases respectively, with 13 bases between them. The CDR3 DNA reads TGTGCCAGTAGTACCCTAGCGACGGACTACAATGAGCAGTTCTTC. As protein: CASSTLATDYNEQFF.

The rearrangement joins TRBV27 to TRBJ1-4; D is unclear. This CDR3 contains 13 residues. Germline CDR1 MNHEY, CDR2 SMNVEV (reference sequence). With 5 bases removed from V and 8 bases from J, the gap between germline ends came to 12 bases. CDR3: CASSLTVTEKLFF. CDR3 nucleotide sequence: TGTGCCAGCAGTCTAACAGTGACCGAAAAACTGTTTTTT.

The CDR3 protein is CASSKGVVEQFF. As DNA, the CDR3 is TGTGCCAGCAGCAAAGGGGTTGTTGAGCAGTTCTTC. This sequence joins TRBV7-8 and TRBJ2-1, with D perhaps TRBD1 (5 bases). Trimming removed 5 bases at V and 9 bases at J, with 11 bases between. CDR3 length: 12 residues. Germline V CDR1 and CDR2: SGHVS, FQNEAQ.

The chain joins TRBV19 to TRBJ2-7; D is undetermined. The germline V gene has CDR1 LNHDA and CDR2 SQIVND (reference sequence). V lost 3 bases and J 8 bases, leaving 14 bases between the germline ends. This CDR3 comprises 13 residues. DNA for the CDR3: TGTGCCAGTAGTATGGTAAACCCCTGGAAGCAGTACTTC. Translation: CASSMVNPWKQYF.

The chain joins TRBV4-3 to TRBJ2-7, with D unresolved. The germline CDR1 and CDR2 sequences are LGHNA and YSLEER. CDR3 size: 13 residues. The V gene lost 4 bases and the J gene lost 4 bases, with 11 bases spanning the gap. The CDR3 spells CASSPGTRYEQYF. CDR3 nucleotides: TGCGCCAGCAGCCCCGGCACGCGTTACGAGCAGTACTTC.

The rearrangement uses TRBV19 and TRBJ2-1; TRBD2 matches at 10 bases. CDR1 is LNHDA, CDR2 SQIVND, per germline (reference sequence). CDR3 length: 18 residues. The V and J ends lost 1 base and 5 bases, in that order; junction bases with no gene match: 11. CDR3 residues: CASSIVGAGGPPDNEQFF. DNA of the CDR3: TGTGCCAGTAGTATAGTCGGAGCGGGAGGGCCCCCGGACAATGAGCAGTTCTTC.

The CDR3 loop reads CASSEIMGPSNEKLFF. The CDR3 DNA sequence: TGTGCCAGCAGTGAAATAATGGGACCTTCTAATGAAAAACTGTTTTTT. This rearrangement joins TRBV2 to TRBJ1-4; D may be TRBD1 (5 bases). The CDR3 covers 16 residues. V lost 2 bases and J lost 3, with 13 bases in between. Germline CDR1 and CDR2: SNHLY and FYNNEI.

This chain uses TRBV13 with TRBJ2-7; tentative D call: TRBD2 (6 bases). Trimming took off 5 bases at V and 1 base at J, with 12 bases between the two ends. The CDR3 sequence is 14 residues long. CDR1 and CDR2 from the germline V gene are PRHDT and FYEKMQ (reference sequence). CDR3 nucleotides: TGTGCCAGCAGCCCTCGGGACTTATCCTACGAGCAGTACTTC. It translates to CASSPRDLSYEQYF.

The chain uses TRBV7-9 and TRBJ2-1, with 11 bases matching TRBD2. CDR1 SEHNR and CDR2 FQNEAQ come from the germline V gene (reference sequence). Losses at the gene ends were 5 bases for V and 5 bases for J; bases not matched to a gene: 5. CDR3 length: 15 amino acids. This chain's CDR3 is CASSGTTSGNNEQFF. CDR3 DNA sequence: TGTGCCAGCAGCGGGACGACTAGCGGGAACAATGAGCAGTTCTTC.

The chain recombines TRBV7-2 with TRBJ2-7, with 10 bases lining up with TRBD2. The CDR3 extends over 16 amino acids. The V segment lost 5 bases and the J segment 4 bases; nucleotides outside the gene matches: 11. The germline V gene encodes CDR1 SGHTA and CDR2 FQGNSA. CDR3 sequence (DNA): TGTGCCAGCAGCGTAAGGACCGGGACTAGCGCATACGAGCAGTACTTC. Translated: CASSVRTGTSAYEQYF.